The 18 T cell receptor beta chains given below trace back to one sample, sequenced in a study of technical replicates of blood from several donors. The data were produced by immunoSEQ multiplex PCR, yet TCRdb's version contains in-frame clones alone and is incomplete. Here the sample spans 65,000 to 80,000 clones, over 90% being singletons. The sequencing sample was made of T cells isolated from PBMCs. The receptors stem from a human donor in good health.

The chain uses TRBV5-1 and TRBJ1-1; possibly TRBD1 for D (5 bases). Germline V gives CDR1 SGHRS, CDR2 YFSETQ. V was shortened by 5 bases and J by 4 bases, with 12 bases between the two germline ends. The CDR3 is 13 residues long. Here the CDR3 reads CASRGLGGTEAFF. CDR3 nucleotides: TGCGCCAGCAGAGGGTTGGGGGGCACTGAAGCTTTCTTT.

The genes are TRBV5-4 and TRBJ2-1, with 12 bases that match TRBD2. CDR1 SGHNT and CDR2 YYREEE come from the germline V gene (reference sequence). With V trimmed by 1 base and J by 8 bases, 4 bases remained unmatched. The CDR3 totals 15 residues. CDR3 region: CASSLRSSGRDEQFF. Here the CDR3 DNA reads TGTGCCAGCAGCTTGCGGTCTAGCGGGAGGGATGAGCAGTTCTTC.

This sequence joins TRBV14 and TRBJ2-2; D is unclear. The V end was cut by 0 bases, the J end by 3 bases, with 14 bases between. There are 17 residues in the CDR3. Germline V CDR1 and CDR2: SGHDN, FVKESK. The CDR3 DNA reads TGTGCCAGCAGCCAAGAGGAGTCGATATACGACACCGGGGAGCTGTTTTTT. Protein: CASSQEESIYDTGELFF.

The V call is TRBV4-3, the J call TRBJ1-1, with D maybe TRBD1 (5 bases). CDR1 is LGHNA, CDR2 YSLEER, per germline. Trimming removed 0 bases from V and 6 bases from J, with 14 bases in between. This CDR3 comprises 15 residues. The CDR3, as DNA: TGCGCCAGCAGCCAAGAAATACATGGGGCCCCTGAAGCTTTCTTT. Translating it yields CASSQEIHGAPEAFF.

V and J are TRBV6-5 and TRBJ2-1; possible D gene TRBD2, 6 bases. Germline loops: CDR1 MNHEY, CDR2 SVGAGI. Trimming stripped 6 bases from V and 5 bases from J, with 14 bases between. CDR3 length: 14 residues. CDR3 in amino acids: CASSPGTLNNEQFF. The CDR3 nucleotides are TGTGCCAGCAGCCCCGGGACTCTTAACAATGAGCAGTTCTTC.

This clone came up once. This chain links TRBV18 with TRBJ2-1; 9 nucleotides match TRBD2. This CDR3 region has 15 residues. CDR1 is KGHSH and CDR2 is LQKENI in the germline V gene. V lost 4 bases and J lost 2; bases outside the gene matches: 3. CDR3 protein: CASSHASGTYNEQFF. The CDR3 DNA is TGTGCCAGCTCACATGCTAGCGGGACCTACAATGAGCAGTTCTTC. The complete variable domain, with remaining parts taken from reference TRBV18 and TRBJ2-1, reads NAGVMQNPRHLVRRRGQEARLRCSPMKGHSHVYWYRQLPEEGLKFMVYLQKENIIDESGMPKERFSAEFPKEGPSILRIQQVVRGDSAAYFCASSHASGTYNEQFFGPGTRLTVL.

The chain is built from TRBV5-4 and TRBJ2-5; weak D call: TRBD2 (6 bases). The CDR3 is 16 residues long. Germline loops: CDR1 SGHNT, CDR2 YYREEE (reference sequence). V was clipped by 0 bases and J by 0 bases, with 12 bases between them. The CDR3 sequence is CASSLAGDLYQETQYF. As DNA, the CDR3 is TGTGCCAGCAGCTTGGCGGGGGACTTGTACCAAGAGACCCAGTACTTC.

The chain couples TRBV10-3 to TRBJ1-2, with a possible D match to TRBD1 (5 bases). V was shortened by 0 bases and J by 4 bases, with 9 bases between the two germline ends. The length of the CDR3 is 14 residues. Germline CDR1 is ENHRY and CDR2 is SYGVKD. CDR3: CAISESRGGYGYTF. CDR3 DNA: TGTGCCATCAGTGAGTCGCGCGGGGGCTATGGCTACACCTTC.

The rearrangement links TRBV29-1 to TRBJ2-1; TRBD1 matches 9 bases. Germline values: CDR1 SQVTM, CDR2 ANQGSEA. J gave up 4 bases and V 3 bases, and 4 bases lay outside the gene matches. The CDR3 has 14 amino acids. As DNA, the CDR3 is TGCAGCGTTGAGGGAGGACAGGGGTACAATGAGCAGTTCTTC. It is translated as CSVEGGQGYNEQFF.

The V gene is TRBV4-1, the J gene TRBJ2-1; 11 nucleotides align to TRBD2. CDR3 length: 19 residues. CDR1 MGHRA and CDR2 YSYEKL come from the germline V gene. The V segment lost 0 bases and the J segment 9 bases; nucleotides outside the gene matches: 16. The CDR3 region has the DNA TGCGCCAGCAGCCAAGATCCCCGACTAGCGGGATCGGGAAACGGTGAGCAGTTCTTC. Translating gives CASSQDPRLAGSGNGEQFF.

The chain is built from TRBV19 and TRBJ2-7; possibly TRBD1 for D (5 bases). Trimming removed 1 base from V and 0 bases from J, with 13 bases in between. The CDR3 loop spans 16 amino acids. Looked up from germline, CDR1 is LNHDA and CDR2 is SQIVND (reference sequence). CDR3 in amino acids: CASSIAHRPSSYEQYF. The CDR3 region has the DNA TGTGCCAGTAGTATAGCCCACAGGCCGAGCTCCTACGAGCAGTACTTC.

The chain joins TRBV7-2 to TRBJ2-7, with a possible D match to TRBD2 (6 bases). CDR1 and CDR2 from the germline V gene are SGHTA and FQGNSA. Trimming shortened V by 5 bases and J by 3 bases, and 14 bases separated the two germline ends. The CDR3 is 14 residues long. As DNA, the CDR3 is TGTGCCAGCAGCGGAGGGGTTCTTATCTACGAGCAGTACTTC. Translated: CASSGGVLIYEQYF.

This clone has just a few counts. This chain joins TRBV7-9 and TRBJ1-1; 9 bases align to TRBD1. The CDR3 sequence is 17 residues long. Germline V gene sequence: CDR1 SEHNR, CDR2 FQNEAQ (reference sequence). J gave up 11 bases and V 5 bases, and 21 bases lay outside the gene matches. The DNA for the CDR3 is TGTGCCAGCAGCCCTAAGGGAATCCGGGACAGGGACGTGCGGGCTTTCTTT. Protein sequence: CASSPKGIRDRDVRAFF.

This chain connects TRBV15 to TRBJ1-2, with 9 bases identical to TRBD1. The CDR3 extends over 14 amino acids. Germline V gene sequence: CDR1 LNHNV, CDR2 YYDKDF (reference sequence). V shed 4 bases, J shed 5 bases, and the junction held 5 bases outside the gene matches. The CDR3 loop reads CATSKGQGVYGYTF. CDR3 DNA sequence: TGTGCCACCAGCAAGGGACAGGGCGTTTATGGCTACACCTTC.

The V and J genes are TRBV5-4 and TRBJ2-1, with D unclear. The CDR3 has 16 amino acids. CDR1 is SGHNT and CDR2 is YYREEE in the germline V gene (reference sequence). V shed 0 bases and J shed 1 base, with 11 bases lying between them. This CDR3 is CASSLELQESYNEQFF. The CDR3 DNA reads as TGTGCCAGCAGCTTGGAACTACAAGAGTCCTACAATGAGCAGTTCTTC.

J is TRBJ2-6 and V is TRBV6-5; possibly TRBD1 for D (5 bases). The CDR3 spans 15 residues. Germline V gene lookup returns CDR1 MNHEY and CDR2 SVGAGI. The ends were cut back, 0 bases at V and 5 bases at J, with 8 bases in the middle. Here the CDR3 reads CASSYSPGWANVLTF. The CDR3 region has the DNA TGTGCCAGCAGTTACTCGCCAGGGTGGGCCAACGTCCTGACTTTC.

The CDR3 sequence: CAWSEPFPSGTSLHTIYF. The CDR3, as DNA: TGTGCCTGGAGTGAACCGTTCCCGTCCGGGACTTCCCTCCACACCATATATTTT. The chain links TRBV30 to TRBJ1-3, with D maybe TRBD1 (5 bases). CDR3 size: 18 residues. Trimming removed 1 base at V and 8 bases at J, with 27 bases between. Germline loops: CDR1 GTSNPN, CDR2 SVGIG (reference sequence). Full variable domain (remainder filled in from reference TRBV30 and TRBJ1-3): SQTIHQWPATLVQPVGSPLSLECTVEGTSNPNLYWYRQAAGRGLQLLFYSVGIGQISSEVPQNLSASRPQDRQFILSSKKLLLSDSGFYLCAWSEPFPSGTSLHTIYFGEGSWLTVV.

The rearrangement uses TRBV28 and TRBJ2-1, with 7 nucleotides matching TRBD2. Germline V gives CDR1 MDHEN, CDR2 SYDVKM. V was clipped by 5 bases and J by 4 bases; unmatched bases: 2. CDR3 length equals 13 residues. The CDR3 reads CASSREVYNEQFF. CDR3 sequence (DNA): TGTGCCAGCAGTCGGGAGGTGTACAATGAGCAGTTCTTC. Supplemented by reference TRBV28 and TRBJ2-1, the full variable domain reads DVKVTQSSRYLVKRTGEKVFLECVQDMDHENMFWYRQDPGLGLRLIYFSYDVKMKEKGDIPEGYSVSREKKERFSLILESASTNQTSMYLCASSREVYNEQFFGPGTRLTVL.